This TCR beta chain derives from a study of CD8 T cells in Susac syndrome. Study context: Patients with Susac syndrome were therapy-naive, treated with corticosteroids, or treated with intravenous immunoglobulin alone when blood was collected. General observations from the study: In TEMRA cells and active patients, CD8+ clonal expansion in Susac reached its peak. There were around 17 Susac-specific public clones in total CD8+ repertoires and four to six in CD8+ TEMRA repertoires.

As for this clonotype: The target antigen is unknown.

Germline-derived CDR1 and CDR2 are MGHRA and YSYEKL. This CDR3 is built from 15 residues. Deletions cut 5 bases from V and 1 base from J, with 14 bases between. RNA was extracted with the RNeasy kit, and a quantity of about 0.45 to 1 ug was reverse transcribed using random hexamers. Amplification of TCR beta CDR3 by immunoSEQ multiplex PCR spanned 54 Vbeta and 13 Jbeta. TCRdb re-called the immunoSEQ multiplex PCR reads through MiXCR, storing one row per CDR3 protein. In the table there are more than 65,000 distinct CDR3 sequences, around 93% of which are singletons. This rearrangement joins TRBV4-1 to TRBJ2-5, with D possibly being TRBD2 (6 bases). The sample was CD8+ T cells from PBMCs. The receptor was isolated from a human donor with Susac syndrome. In DNA form, the CDR3 reads TGCGCCAGCAGCTCCGTCGGGGGACCCCAAGAGACCCAGTACTTC. Protein product: CASSSVGGPQETQYF.